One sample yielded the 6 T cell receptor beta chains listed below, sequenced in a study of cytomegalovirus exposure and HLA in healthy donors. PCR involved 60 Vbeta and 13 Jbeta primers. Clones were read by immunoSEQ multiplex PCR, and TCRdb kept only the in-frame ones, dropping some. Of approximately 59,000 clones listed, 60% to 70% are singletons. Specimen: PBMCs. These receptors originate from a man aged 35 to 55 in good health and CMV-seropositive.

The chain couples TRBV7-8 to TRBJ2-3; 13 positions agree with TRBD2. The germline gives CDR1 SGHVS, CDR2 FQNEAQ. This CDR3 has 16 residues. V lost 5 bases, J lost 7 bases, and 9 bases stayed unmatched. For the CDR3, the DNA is TGTGCCAGCAGCGTTAGGACTAGCGGGAGTGGGAATACGCAGTATTTT. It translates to CASSVRTSGSGNTQYF.

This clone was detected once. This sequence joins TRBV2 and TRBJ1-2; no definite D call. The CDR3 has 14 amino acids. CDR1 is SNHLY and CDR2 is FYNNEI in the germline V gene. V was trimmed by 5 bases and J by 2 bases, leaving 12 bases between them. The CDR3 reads CASSNRVPNYGYTF. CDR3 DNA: TGTGCCAGCAGTAATCGAGTCCCCAACTATGGCTACACCTTC.

The CDR3: CASSSTSGLWGEQYF. The DNA of the CDR3 is TGTGCCAGCAGCTCGACTAGCGGGCTATGGGGAGAGCAGTACTTC. V and J are TRBV7-2 and TRBJ2-7, with 10 positions matching TRBD2. Germline-derived CDR1 and CDR2 are SGHTA and FQGNSA. CDR3 length equals 15 residues. Losses at the gene ends were 4 bases for V and 7 bases for J; bases not matched to a gene: 10.

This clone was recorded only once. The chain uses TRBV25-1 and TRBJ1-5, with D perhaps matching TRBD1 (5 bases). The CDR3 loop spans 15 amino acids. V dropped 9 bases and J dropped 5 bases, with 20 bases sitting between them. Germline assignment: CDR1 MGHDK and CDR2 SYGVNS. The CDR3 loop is CASSGNGGGHQPQHF. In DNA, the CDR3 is TGTGCCAGTTCAGGGAACGGGGGTGGCCATCAGCCCCAGCATTTT.

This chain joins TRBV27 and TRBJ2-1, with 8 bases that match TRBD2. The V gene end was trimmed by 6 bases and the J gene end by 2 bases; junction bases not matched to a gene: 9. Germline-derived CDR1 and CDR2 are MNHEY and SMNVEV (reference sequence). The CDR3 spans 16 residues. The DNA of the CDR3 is TGTGCCAGCAGCCCCTGGGTCGGGAGGGCCTACAATGAGCAGTTCTTC. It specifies CASSPWVGRAYNEQFF.

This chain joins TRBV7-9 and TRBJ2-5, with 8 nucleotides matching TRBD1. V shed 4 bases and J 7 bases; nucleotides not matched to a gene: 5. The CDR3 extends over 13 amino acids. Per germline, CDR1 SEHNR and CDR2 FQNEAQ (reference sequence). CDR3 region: CASSSRGQVTQYF. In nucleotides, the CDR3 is TGTGCCAGCAGCTCCAGGGGGCAGGTGACCCAGTACTTC.